These 25 T cell receptor beta chains were sequenced from one sample in a study of blood T cell repertoires in COVID-19. The repertoire was sequenced with immunoSEQ multiplex PCR; TCRdb's copy has only in-frame clones and lacks some. The top ten hold roughly an eighth of the sample, which has fewer than 200,000 clones, around 87% seen once. Sequenced sample: peripheral blood. These receptors all come from a woman between 65 and 79 years old with COVID-19, enrolled during active disease.

This clone was seen more than once but under ten times. This chain connects TRBV12-3 or TRBV12-4 to TRBJ2-1, with D tentatively TRBD2 (6 bases). V was trimmed by 6 bases and J by 14 bases, leaving 14 bases between them. The CDR3 totals 11 residues. This CDR3 reads CASRRTEREFF. The CDR3 DNA reads as TGTGCCAGCAGACGCACTGAGCGGGAGTTCTTC.

CDR3 in amino acids: CSASRGVNQPQHF. For the CDR3, the DNA is TGCAGTGCTAGTCGGGGGGTCAATCAGCCCCAGCATTTT. The rearrangement links TRBV20-1 to TRBJ1-5; D might be TRBD1 (5 bases). Germline CDR1 is DFQATT and CDR2 is SNEGSKA (reference sequence). CDR3 length equals 13 residues. Deletions cut 3 bases from V and 3 bases from J, with 9 bases between.

The chain carries TRBV21-1 and TRBJ2-7; the table's D call of TRBD2 was not tested on the DNA. TRBV21-1 is listed as a pseudogene. The CDR3 is 19 residues long. The CDR3 spells CASSKVSGGRAGGGYEQYF. CDR3 nucleotides: TGTGCCAGCAGCAAAGTCTCAGGGGGGAGAGCGGGAGGTGGGTACGAGCAGTACTTC.

The V gene is TRBV9, the J gene TRBJ2-1; 7 bases fit TRBD2. Losses at the gene ends were 5 bases for V and 4 bases for J; bases not matched to a gene: 12. The CDR3 has 16 amino acids. CDR1 is SGDLS and CDR2 is YYNGEE in the germline V gene. CDR3 DNA: TGTGCCAGCAGTGCATTCGATGCTAGCGGATACAATGAGCAGTTCTTC. It is translated as CASSAFDASGYNEQFF.

The rearrangement joins TRBV5-1 to TRBJ1-2; TRBD1 is a possible D gene (5 bases). CDR1 is SGHRS and CDR2 is YFSETQ in the germline V gene. V was shortened by 2 bases and J by 8 bases, with 16 bases between the two germline ends. The CDR3 has 14 amino acids. CDR3 amino acids: CASSLDSYSGGYTF. CDR3 in DNA: TGCGCCAGCAGCTTAGACAGCTACTCTGGAGGCTACACCTTC.

This clone was found once. This rearrangement joins TRBV4-1 to TRBJ2-3; 9 bases line up with TRBD2. CDR1 is MGHRA, CDR2 YSYEKL, per germline. This CDR3 spans 16 amino acids. The ends lost 0 bases at V and 6 bases at J; junction bases unmatched: 7. The CDR3 spells CASSQDGREGFDTQYF. In DNA form, the CDR3 reads TGCGCCAGCAGCCAAGATGGGCGGGAGGGCTTCGATACGCAGTATTTT.

The V and J genes are TRBV6-5 and TRBJ1-1; D possibly corresponds to TRBD1 (5 bases). V lost 7 bases and J 3 bases, leaving 12 bases between the germline ends. The germline V gene encodes CDR1 MNHEY and CDR2 SVGAGI. CDR3 length: 13 amino acids. In DNA form, the CDR3 reads TGTGCCAGCATTACCGGACACTACACTGAAGCTTTCTTT. Protein: CASITGHYTEAFF.

The chain uses TRBV6-4 and TRBJ2-1, with 10 bases fitting TRBD2. Looked up from germline, CDR1 is MRHNA and CDR2 is SNTAGT. The CDR3 runs to 15 residues. After removal of 6 bases from V and 8 bases from J, the junction contained 10 bases not matched to a gene. The CDR3 loop is CASSLEAGGPDEQFF. CDR3 sequence (DNA): TGTGCCAGCAGCCTAGAAGCGGGAGGGCCCGATGAGCAGTTCTTC.

The V gene is TRBV4-1, the J gene TRBJ2-5; D is possibly TRBD1 (7 bases). The V end was cut by 1 base, the J end by 5 bases, with 14 bases between. CDR1 and CDR2 from the germline V gene are MGHRA and YSYEKL. CDR3 length equals 15 residues. Here the CDR3 reads CASSQVGAGQETQYF. CDR3 coding DNA: TGCGCCAGCAGCCAAGTCGGGGCGGGACAGGAGACCCAGTACTTC.

The chain combines TRBV10-3 with TRBJ2-6, with 12 bases lining up with TRBD2. The germline V gene encodes CDR1 ENHRY and CDR2 SYGVKD. CDR3 length: 18 amino acids. J gave up 0 bases and V 4 bases, and 4 bases lay outside the gene matches. Here the CDR3 DNA reads TGTGCCATCAGTGGGTCGACTAGCGGGAGCTCTGGGGCCAACGTCCTGACTTTC. Translated, it gives CAISGSTSGSSGANVLTF.

The chain has TRBV30 and TRBJ2-7; a weak D match, TRBD2 (5 bases). The CDR3 loop spans 12 amino acids. The germline V and J ends were trimmed by 5 bases and 0 bases, with 8 bases remaining between them. The germline V gene has CDR1 GTSNPN and CDR2 SVGIG (reference sequence). CDR3 coding DNA: TGTGCCTGGGGGAGCCTCTCCTACGAGCAGTACTTC. This sequence encodes CAWGSLSYEQYF.

The rearrangement uses TRBV18 and TRBJ1-4, with TRBD1 as a possible D gene (6 bases). There are 16 residues in the CDR3. With 3 bases removed from V and 3 bases from J, the gap between germline ends came to 14 bases. Germline V CDR1 and CDR2: KGHSH, LQKENI. CDR3 DNA: TGTGCCAGCTCACCCAAACAGGGTTCAGCTAATGAAAAACTGTTTTTT. Its translation: CASSPKQGSANEKLFF.

The V gene is TRBV19, the J gene TRBJ2-7; D might be TRBD1 (6 bases). There are 16 residues in the CDR3. V lost 5 bases, J lost 4 bases, and 21 bases lay in between. Germline V lookup: CDR1 LNHDA, CDR2 SQIVND (reference sequence). CDR3 DNA: TGTGCCAGTAGTTCTCTTTTGACAGGTTCCCGTTACGAGCAGTACTTC. This gives the protein CASSSLLTGSRYEQYF. The full variable domain, rest sourced from reference TRBV19 and TRBJ2-7, is DGGITQSPKYLFRKEGQNVTLSCEQNLNHDAMYWYRQDPGQGLRLIYYSQIVNDFQKGDIAEGYSVSREKKESFPLTVTSAQKNPTAFYLCASSSLLTGSRYEQYFGPGTRLTVT.

The rearrangement joins TRBV4-1 to TRBJ2-1; 14 nucleotides align to TRBD2. This CDR3 has 17 amino acids. In germline, CDR1 is MGHRA, CDR2 YSYEKL. V trimming: 4 bases; J trimming: 9 bases; junction bases outside the gene matches: 11. The CDR3: CASSRLTSGRETGEQFF. CDR3 nucleotide sequence: TGCGCCAGCAGCCGACTGACTAGCGGGAGGGAAACGGGTGAGCAGTTCTTC.

V is TRBV2 and J is TRBJ1-5; no clear D gene. Germline-derived CDR1 and CDR2 are SNHLY and FYNNEI. V was pared by 8 bases and J by 7 bases, with 15 bases between. CDR3 length: 13 residues. DNA of the CDR3: TGTGCCAGCTTAGGCGGGGTCGGGCAGCCCCAGCATTTT. Translated, it gives CASLGGVGQPQHF.

CDR3 DNA: TGTGCCAGCAGTTACTCCAGTTACAATGAGCAGTTCTTC. Translating gives CASSYSSYNEQFF. The V and J genes are TRBV6-5 and TRBJ2-1; no clear D gene. The germline gives CDR1 MNHEY, CDR2 SVGAGI. The CDR3 covers 13 residues. V was trimmed by 0 bases and J by 4 bases, leaving 4 bases between them.

This clone was seen only a few times. Other DNA sequences from this sample encode an identical CDR3 as well. This chain uses TRBV18 with TRBJ1-5; D may be TRBD1 (6 bases). CDR3 size: 14 residues. CDR1 is KGHSH, CDR2 LQKENI, per germline. The germline V and J ends were trimmed by 3 bases and 4 bases, with 10 bases remaining between them. Written as DNA, the CDR3 is TGTGCCAGCTCACCCGGACAGTCAAATCAGCCCCAGCATTTT. Residues: CASSPGQSNQPQHF.

This clone has a handful of counts. CDR3 coding DNA: TGTGCCAGCAGTGAAGCGCAAGCGGGAGAGGTGGCCTACGAGCAGTACTTC. This sequence encodes CASSEAQAGEVAYEQYF. This chain joins TRBV6-1 and TRBJ2-7; 8 bases line up with TRBD2. The CDR3 is 17 amino acids. Looked up from germline, CDR1 is MNHNS and CDR2 is SASEGT. The V segment lost 0 bases and the J segment 2 bases; nucleotides outside the gene matches: 9.

The chain couples TRBV11-2 to TRBJ2-6; D not resolved. CDR1 SGHAT and CDR2 FQNNGV come from the germline V gene. The germline V and J ends were trimmed by 1 base and 0 bases, with 10 bases remaining between them. This CDR3 contains 17 residues. The CDR3 loop is CASSLVRRTSGANVLTF. The CDR3 region has the DNA TGTGCCAGCAGCTTAGTCCGGAGAACCTCTGGGGCCAACGTCCTGACTTTC. The full variable domain, rest sourced from reference TRBV11-2 and TRBJ2-6, is EAGVAQSPRYKIIEKRQSVAFWCNPISGHATLYWYQQILGQGPKLLIQFQNNGVVDDSQLPKDRFSAERLKGVDSTLKIQPAKLEDSAVYLCASSLVRRTSGANVLTFGAGSRLTVL.

This chain joins TRBV6-6 and TRBJ1-2; 9 bases align to TRBD1. The CDR3 totals 13 residues. Germline loops: CDR1 MNHNY, CDR2 SVGAGI (reference sequence). V shed 5 bases and J 9 bases; nucleotides not matched to a gene: 7. This chain's CDR3 is CASSTRDRASYTF. Written as DNA, the CDR3 is TGTGCCAGCAGTACCCGGGACAGGGCCAGCTACACCTTC.

This rearrangement joins TRBV28 to TRBJ2-7, with 9 bases that match TRBD1. The CDR3 extends over 14 amino acids. Germline loops: CDR1 MDHEN, CDR2 SYDVKM. V shed 7 bases, J shed 3 bases, and the junction held 7 bases outside the gene matches. DNA of the CDR3: TGTGCCAGCATCGATGGGACAGGGAACTACGAGCAGTACTTC. It yields the protein CASIDGTGNYEQYF. The entire variable domain, with the rest obtained from reference TRBV28 and TRBJ2-7, is as follows: DVKVTQSSRYLVKRTGEKVFLECVQDMDHENMFWYRQDPGLGLRLIYFSYDVKMKEKGDIPEGYSVSREKKERFSLILESASTNQTSMYLCASIDGTGNYEQYFGPGTRLTVT.

This clone is a singleton in its sample. The rearrangement uses TRBV7-2 and TRBJ2-7; D gene uncertain. The germline V gene encodes CDR1 SGHTA and CDR2 FQGNSA. V lost 3 bases and J 3 bases, leaving 6 bases between the germline ends. The CDR3 loop spans 12 amino acids. CDR3 nucleotide sequence: TGTGCCAGCAGCTTTAACAGCTACGAGCAGTACTTC. It encodes CASSFNSYEQYF.

V usage is TRBV7-9 and J usage is TRBJ1-6; D call uncertain. The V gene lost 1 base and the J gene lost 5 bases, with 9 bases spanning the gap. CDR3 length equals 15 residues. Germline CDR1 reads SEHNR; CDR2 reads FQNEAQ (reference sequence). The CDR3 here is CASSLVGVNNSPLHF. The CDR3 bases are TGTGCCAGCAGCTTAGTCGGGGTTAATAATTCACCCCTCCACTTT.

This rearrangement joins TRBV23-1 to TRBJ1-6, with a tentative D call TRBD1 (5 bases). TRBV23-1 is designated an ORF whose function remains uncertain. Trimming took 0 bases from V and 7 from J, leaving 10 bases between them. The CDR3 totals 15 residues. In nucleotides, the CDR3 is TGCGCCAGCAGTCAATCATTGGACATGAATTCACCCCTCCACTTT. Protein product: CASSQSLDMNSPLHF.

In this sample, this clone turned up once. The chain couples TRBV30 to TRBJ1-6; no reliable D call. This CDR3 region has 16 residues. Germline loops: CDR1 GTSNPN, CDR2 SVGIG (reference sequence). V was shortened by 2 bases and J by 7 bases, with 18 bases between the two germline ends. The CDR3 DNA sequence: TGTGCCTGGAGTCCCTCGGGGAGGGCTCACAATTCACCCCTCCACTTT. This codes for CAWSPSGRAHNSPLHF.